This T cell receptor beta chain originates from a study of human T cells and chemical hapten exposure. Study-level findings and limits: Once DPC sensitization occurred, TCRs above 1 in 1000 frequency showed no change.

There are many counts of this clonotype. Its target is unknown. Documented time point: pre-sensitization, week 0. Treatment here: therapeutic diphenylcyclopropenone sensitization with weekly scalp DPC. TCRdb called the RACE reads again in MiXCR, with one record for every CDR3 protein. The data show 300,000 to 450,000 distinct CDR3 sequences, roughly 4.6% seen once. In germline, CDR1 is MNHEY, CDR2 SMNVEV (reference sequence). Trimming removed 6 bases from V and 0 bases from J, with 12 bases in between. The CDR3 extends over 15 amino acids. Here the sequenced sample was whole blood, taken in connection with sensitization to the hapten diphenylcyclopropenone (DPC). The rearrangement joins TRBV27 to TRBJ2-1; a weak D match, TRBD1 (5 bases). This TCR was sampled from a woman between 45 and 60 years old with alopecia areata. Some clones in this sample may be carry-over from other donors' samples. This chain's CDR3 is CASRMTVSSYNEQFF. In DNA form, the CDR3 reads TGTGCCAGCAGAATGACAGTTTCCTCCTACAATGAGCAGTTCTTC.